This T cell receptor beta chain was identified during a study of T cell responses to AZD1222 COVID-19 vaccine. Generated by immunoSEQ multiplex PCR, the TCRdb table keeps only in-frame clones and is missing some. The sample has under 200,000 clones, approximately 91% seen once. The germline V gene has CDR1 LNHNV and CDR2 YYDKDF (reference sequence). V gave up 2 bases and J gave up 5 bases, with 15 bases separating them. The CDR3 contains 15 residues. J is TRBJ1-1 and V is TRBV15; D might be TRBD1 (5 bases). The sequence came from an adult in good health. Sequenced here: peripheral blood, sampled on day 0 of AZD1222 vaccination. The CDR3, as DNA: TGTGCCACCAGCAGAATATCGGCGGGGGGGACTGAAGCTTTCTTT. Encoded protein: CATSRISAGGTEAFF. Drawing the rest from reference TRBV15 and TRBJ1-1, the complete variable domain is DAMVIQNPRYQVTQFGKPVTLSCSQTLNHNVMYWYQQKSSQAPKLLFHYYDKDFNNEADTPDNFQSRRPNTSFCFLDIRSPGLGDTAMYLCATSRISAGGTEAFFGQGTRLTVV.